A selection of T cell receptor beta chains follows, all from one sample in a study of naive and memory T cell subsets. TCRdb re-called the UMI-ligation and nested PCR reads with MiXCR, one entry per CDR3 protein. Of 120,000 or so distinct CDR3 sequences in the sample, 35% to 45% were seen once. Sample: central memory CD4+ T cells from blood. The receptors were sampled from a human donor in good health. Both conserved end residues are part of each CDR3. Fields, in order: D gene, J gene, clone size, V gene, CDR3 DNA, CDR3 protein. A D gene is named only where the DNA matches it firmly. Clone sizes are given selectively: once, few, many, or a class where the clone is expanded.

TRBD2 TRBJ2-1 NA TRBV5-1 TGCGCCAGCAGCTTGCGCCCACCGGGACTAGCGGGAAATGAGCAGTTCTTC CASSLRPPGLAGNEQFF
NA TRBJ2-5 NA TRBV28 TGTGCCATACAGGGTTGGGAGACCCAGTACTTC CAIQGWETQYF
NA TRBJ2-2 once TRBV5-1 TGCGCCAGCAGTCCAGGCGTCACCGGGAAGCTGTTTTTT CASSPGVTGKLFF
TRBD2 TRBJ2-1 NA TRBV3-1 TGTGCCAGCAGAGGGACTAGCGGGAGTAACAATGAGCAGTTCTTC CASRGTSGSNNEQFF
NA TRBJ2-7 few TRBV11-2 TGTGCCAGCAGCTCGGACAGAATCTACGAGCAGTACTTC CASSSDRIYEQYF
NA TRBJ2-1 NA TRBV2 TGTGCCAGCAGTGAGACGGTTCTATGGGGGGTAAGGAGGGATGAGCAGTTCTTC CASSETVLWGVRRDEQFF
NA TRBJ1-3 few TRBV20-1 TGCAGTGCTAGAGCAATCGGGTTAAACACCATATATTTT CSARAIGLNTIYF
TRBD1 TRBJ1-6 NA TRBV7-2 TGTGCCAGCAGCTTAGGGGGACAGTATAATTCACCCCTCCACTTT CASSLGGQYNSPLHF
NA TRBJ2-3 NA TRBV7-2 TGTGCCAGCAGGGAAGGGTGGTTGCCAGATACGCAGTATTTT CASREGWLPDTQYF
NA TRBJ2-5 once TRBV5-1 TGCGCCAGCAGCTTGGTGCCGGCCCAAGAGACCCAGTACTTC CASSLVPAQETQYF
NA TRBJ2-3 few TRBV12-3/TRBV12-4 TGTGCCAGCAGTGTGGACCCCTCGCGGCAGTATTTT CASSVDPSRQYF
TRBD2 TRBJ2-5 few TRBV2 TGTGCCAGCAGTGAAAGTTTGTCGGGAGGGCCGAGCGAGACCCAGTACTTC CASSESLSGGPSETQYF
NA TRBJ1-1 few TRBV6-5 TGTGCCAGTCGCCGTGGGGGGTTGAACACTGAAGCTTTCTTT CASRRGGLNTEAFF
NA TRBJ2-3 NA TRBV15 TGTGCCACCAGCAGCGGGACTCTAAGCACAGATACGCAGTATTTT CATSSGTLSTDTQYF
TRBD1 TRBJ1-1 NA TRBV18 TGTGCCAGCTCACCAAAGAACAGGGGTACTGAAGCTTTCTTT CASSPKNRGTEAFF
TRBD1 TRBJ2-2 NA TRBV28 TGTGCCAGCAGTCTACTAACCGGGACAGCCGGGGAGCTGTTTTTT CASSLLTGTAGELFF
NA TRBJ2-1 NA TRBV20-1 TGCAGTGCTAGAGGTACTAGGAATGAGCAGTTCTTC CSARGTRNEQFF
TRBD2 TRBJ2-7 NA TRBV15 TGTGCCACCAGCAGAGTTCGGCGGGGGGCCTACGAGCAGTACTTC CATSRVRRGAYEQYF
TRBD2 TRBJ2-1 NA TRBV20-1 TGCAGTGCTAGAGTTTGGGAAGCGGGAGCTTCCAATGAGCAGTTCTTC CSARVWEAGASNEQFF
NA TRBJ2-7 NA TRBV20-1 TGCAGTGCAATAAGGACAGCCTCCTACGAGCAGTACTTC CSAIRTASYEQYF
NA TRBJ1-4 many TRBV10-3 TGTGCCATCAGTGAGGGACAAGATAATGAAAAACTGTTTTTT CAISEGQDNEKLFF
NA TRBJ1-2 once TRBV7-8 TGTGCCAGCAGCTTTCGCGTTAACTATGGCTACACCTTC CASSFRVNYGYTF
NA TRBJ2-1 NA TRBV7-2 TGTGCCGGCAGGGTTGGGGCGGGGCAGTTCTTC CAGRVGAGQFF
TRBD1 TRBJ1-5 NA TRBV6-5 TGTGCCAGCAGTCTCACCGGGACAGGGGGCCGGAATCAGCCCCAGCATTTT CASSLTGTGGRNQPQHF
TRBD2 TRBJ2-7 NA TRBV7-7 TGTGCTAGCAGCTTAGCGGGGGGCCCAACCTACGAGCAGTACTTC CASSLAGGPTYEQYF
NA TRBJ1-1 few TRBV29-1 TGCAGCGTTGAAGATAGGGGCGGGGGAGCTTTCTTT CSVEDRGGGAFF
TRBD2 TRBJ2-7 NA TRBV27 TGTGCCAGCAGTACCCCCGGGACTACCATCCGGTACTTC CASSTPGTTIRYF
NA TRBJ1-5 few TRBV3-1 TGTGCCAGCAGCCTCGGACAGTATAGCAATCAGCCCCAGCATTTT CASSLGQYSNQPQHF
NA TRBJ2-1 NA TRBV7-8 TGTGCCAGCAGCTTGGGATCTTTCCTCTCCTACAATGAGCAGTTCTTC CASSLGSFLSYNEQFF
TRBD1 TRBJ1-1 NA TRBV5-6 TGTGCCAGCAGCTTACAGGGGTTGGACACTGAAGCTTTCTTT CASSLQGLDTEAFF
NA TRBJ2-7 NA TRBV7-2 TGTGCCAGCAGCCCATTCGGTACATCCTACGAGCAGTACTTC CASSPFGTSYEQYF
NA TRBJ2-1 NA TRBV20-1 TGCAGTGCTCTCCCGCACTCTCAGGACAATGAGCAGTTCTTC CSALPHSQDNEQFF